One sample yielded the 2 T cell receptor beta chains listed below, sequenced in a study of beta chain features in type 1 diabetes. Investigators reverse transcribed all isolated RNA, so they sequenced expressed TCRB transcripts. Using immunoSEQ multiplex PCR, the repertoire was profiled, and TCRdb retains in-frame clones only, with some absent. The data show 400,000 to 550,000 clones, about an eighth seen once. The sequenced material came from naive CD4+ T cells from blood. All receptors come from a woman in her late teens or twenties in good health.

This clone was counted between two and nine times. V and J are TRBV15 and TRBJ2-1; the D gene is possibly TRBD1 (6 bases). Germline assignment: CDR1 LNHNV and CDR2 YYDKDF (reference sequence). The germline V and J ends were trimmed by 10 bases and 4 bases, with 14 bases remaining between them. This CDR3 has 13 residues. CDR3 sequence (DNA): TGTGCCATCCAACAGGGCAAGTACAATGAGCAGTTCTTC. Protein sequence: CAIQQGKYNEQFF.

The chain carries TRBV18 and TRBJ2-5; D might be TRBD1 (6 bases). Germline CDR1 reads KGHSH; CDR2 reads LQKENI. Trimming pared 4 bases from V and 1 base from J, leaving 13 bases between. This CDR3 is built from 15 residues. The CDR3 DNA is TGTGCCAGCTCACGTAACAGGGCTCCCCAAGAGACCCAGTACTTC. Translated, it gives CASSRNRAPQETQYF. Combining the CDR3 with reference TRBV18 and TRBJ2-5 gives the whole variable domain NAGVMQNPRHLVRRRGQEARLRCSPMKGHSHVYWYRQLPEEGLKFMVYLQKENIIDESGMPKERFSAEFPKEGPSILRIQQVVRGDSAAYFCASSRNRAPQETQYFGPGTRLLVL.